This is a list of T cell receptor beta chains from one sample in a study of T-cell memory formation after mild COVID-19. TCRdb ran MiXCR on the 5' RACE reads and lists one entry per CDR3 protein. The sample lists about 270,000 distinct CDR3 sequences; approximately 15% were seen once. Sequenced sample: PBMCs or a T cell subset sorted from them (not recorded which). The receptors shown here come from an adult woman who had mild COVID-19 (a few samples of this study predate the infection). Cell type and time point are not known. Both conserved end residues are part of each CDR3. The D gene is left open where the match is weak. Size is stated for part of the rows, as once, few or many counts, or as a class when the clone is expanded.

j_call | d_call | v_call | clone_size | cdr3_aa | cdr3_nt
TRBJ1-1 | NA | TRBV19 | NA | CASSTLGPSNTEAFF | TGTGCCAGTAGTACCCTGGGACCCTCGAACACTGAAGCTTTCTTT
TRBJ2-2 | NA | TRBV7-3 | NA | CVSSLGPGRTGELFF | TGTGTCAGCAGCTTAGGACCTGGTCGAACCGGGGAGCTGTTTTTT
TRBJ2-4 | NA | TRBV20-1 | few | CSARAGLLQYF | TGCAGTGCTAGAGCAGGGCTTCTTCAGTACTTC
TRBJ2-7 | TRBD1 | TRBV27 | NA | CASSLYRDRGYEQYF | TGTGCCAGCAGTCTCTACCGGGACAGGGGATACGAGCAGTACTTC
TRBJ1-4 | NA | TRBV12-3/TRBV12-4 | few | CASSEMGRDEKLFF | TGTGCCAGCAGTGAAATGGGAAGAGACGAAAAACTGTTTTTT
TRBJ1-5 | NA | TRBV6-2/TRBV6-3 | few | CASSYKGSNQPQHF | TGTGCCAGCAGTTACAAGGGGTCTAATCAGCCCCAGCATTTT
TRBJ2-2 | NA | TRBV12-3/TRBV12-4 | NA | CASSPSDSTGEQFF | TGTGCCAGCAGCCCGTCGGACAGCACCGGGGAGCAGTTTTTT
TRBJ1-4 | TRBD1 | TRBV5-1 | NA | CASSAGDRGTEKLFF | TGCGCCAGCAGCGCGGGGGACAGGGGTACCGAAAAACTGTTTTTT
TRBJ2-3 | NA | TRBV24-1 | few | CATSDFTDTQYF | TGTGCCACCAGTGATTTCACAGATACGCAGTATTTT
TRBJ1-1 | NA | TRBV12-3/TRBV12-4 | many | CASSFRPNTEAFF | TGTGCCAGCAGTTTCAGGCCGAACACTGAAGCTTTCTTT
TRBJ1-2 | TRBD1 | TRBV5-1 | few | CASTRTGEAYGYTF | TGCGCCAGCACCAGGACAGGGGAAGCCTATGGCTACACCTTC
TRBJ1-4 | NA | TRBV6-6 | few | CASSYSGQANEKLFF | TGTGCCAGCAGTTACTCGGGTCAGGCTAATGAAAAACTGTTTTTT
TRBJ2-7 | NA | TRBV5-1 | NA | CASSSSAGTGGGDERYF | TGCGCCAGCAGCTCCTCGGCAGGAACCGGGGGAGGCGACGAGCGGTACTTC
TRBJ2-7 | NA | TRBV7-2 | many | CASSRNYEQYF | TGTGCCAGCAGCCGCAACTACGAGCAGTACTTC
TRBJ2-7 | NA | TRBV25-1 | few | CASSVGSWGEQYF | TGTGCCAGCAGTGTCGGGAGTTGGGGCGAGCAGTACTTC
TRBJ2-2 | NA | TRBV12-3/TRBV12-4 | NA | CASRKGPNTGELFF | TGTGCCAGCAGGAAGGGCCCCAACACCGGGGAGCTGTTTTTT
TRBJ1-1 | TRBD1 | TRBV3-1 | few | CASSSPTGGLNTEAFF | TGTGCCAGCAGCAGCCCGACAGGGGGCCTGAACACTGAAGCTTTCTTT
TRBJ2-5 | TRBD2 | TRBV20-1 | NA | CSASPGTSASGTQYF | TGCAGTGCTAGTCCCGGGACTAGCGCTTCGGGGACCCAGTACTTC
TRBJ1-6 | NA | TRBV20-1 | NA | CSARVAERINSPLHF | TGCAGTGCTAGAGTGGCGGAAAGGATAAATTCACCCCTCCACTTT
TRBJ2-7 | NA | TRBV23-1 | NA | CASSQLVGYEQYF | TGCGCCAGCAGTCAGCTCGTGGGTTACGAGCAGTACTTC
TRBJ2-6 | NA | TRBV12-3/TRBV12-4 | NA | CASSFGGAGANVLTF | TGTGCCAGCAGTTTCGGGGGCGCTGGGGCCAACGTCCTGACTTTC
TRBJ2-1 | TRBD2 | TRBV20-1 | NA | CSAKGGSSHNEQFF | TGCAGTGCTAAGGGCGGGAGCTCCCACAATGAGCAGTTCTTC